These 11 T cell receptor beta chains were all obtained from the same sample, sequenced in a study of memory CD4+ T cells and cytomegalovirus serostatus. The sort gate was single viable CD3+CD4+CD8-CD45RO+ cells for memory CD4+ T cells. Generated by immunoSEQ multiplex PCR, the TCRdb table keeps only in-frame clones and is missing some. The table shows about 60,000 clones, with roughly 80% occurring only once. The sample was memory CD4+ T cells from blood. The receptors were sampled from an adult in good health and CMV-seronegative.

CDR3 amino acids: CASRLSGGVETQYF. The CDR3 DNA sequence: TGCGCCAGCAGACTGTCTGGGGGCGTCGAGACCCAGTACTTC. V gene TRBV5-1 combines with J gene TRBJ2-5; weak D call: TRBD1 (6 bases). CDR1 and CDR2 from the germline V gene are SGHRS and YFSETQ. The CDR3 loop spans 14 amino acids. The V and J ends lost 5 bases and 5 bases respectively, with 16 bases between them. Together with reference TRBV5-1 and TRBJ2-5, the CDR3 gives the full variable domain: KAGVTQTPRYLIKTRGQQVTLSCSPISGHRSVSWYQQTPGQGLQFLFEYFSETQRNKGNFPGRFSGRQFSNSRSEMNVSTLELGDSALYLCASRLSGGVETQYFGPGTRLLVL.

This clone came up a few times. The genes are TRBV19 and TRBJ1-1, with D maybe TRBD1 (5 bases). In germline, CDR1 is LNHDA, CDR2 SQIVND (reference sequence). The CDR3 is 13 residues long. Deletions cut 4 bases from V and 6 bases from J, with 12 bases between. CDR3 bases: TGTGCCAGTAGTACCCAGGGTACCGCTGAAGCTTTCTTT. Its translation is CASSTQGTAEAFF. Combining the CDR3 with reference TRBV19 and TRBJ1-1 gives the whole variable domain DGGITQSPKYLFRKEGQNVTLSCEQNLNHDAMYWYRQDPGQGLRLIYYSQIVNDFQKGDIAEGYSVSREKKESFPLTVTSAQKNPTAFYLCASSTQGTAEAFFGQGTRLTVV.

The chain uses TRBV20-1 and TRBJ2-2; the D is unclear. Germline CDR1 and CDR2: DFQATT and SNEGSKA (reference sequence). Trimming stripped 6 bases from V and 6 bases from J, with 8 bases between. The CDR3 runs to 11 residues. The DNA for the CDR3 is TGCAGTGCAAATTTGGCCGGGGAGCTGTTTTTT. Amino acid sequence: CSANLAGELFF.

This chain uses TRBV2 with TRBJ2-3; 9 nucleotides agree with TRBD2. J was trimmed by 2 bases and V by 2 bases; bases with no gene match: 2. The V gene's germline CDR1 is SNHLY and CDR2 FYNNEI. The CDR3 is 15 amino acids. CDR3 DNA: TGTGCCAGCAGTGAACTAGCGGGAATCACAGATACGCAGTATTTT. Its protein product is CASSELAGITDTQYF. Full variable domain (remainder filled in from reference TRBV2 and TRBJ2-3): EPEVTQTPSHQVTQMGQEVILRCVPISNHLYFYWYRQILGQKVEFLVSFYNNEISEKSEIFDDQFSVERPDGSNFTLKIRSTKLEDSAMYFCASSELAGITDTQYFGPGTRLTVL.

This chain joins TRBV9 and TRBJ1-4, with D possibly being TRBD1 (5 bases). This CDR3 is 15 amino acids long. Trimming pared 4 bases from V and 7 bases from J, leaving 17 bases between. CDR1 and CDR2 from the germline V gene are SGDLS and YYNGEE. CDR3 region: CASSPSPGRGEKLFF. Here the CDR3 DNA reads TGTGCCAGCAGCCCCAGCCCAGGGCGAGGTGAAAAACTGTTTTTT.

This clone was picked up a small number of times. This chain connects TRBV28 to TRBJ2-7, with no clear D. The germline gives CDR1 MDHEN, CDR2 SYDVKM. CDR3 size: 14 residues. V was trimmed by 5 bases and J by 2 bases, leaving 13 bases between them. DNA of the CDR3: TGTGCCAGCAGTCCCCCCGGCGGAGCCTACGAGCAGTACTTC. Translated, it gives CASSPPGGAYEQYF.

This rearrangement joins TRBV5-4 to TRBJ2-5, with a possible D match to TRBD2 (5 bases). The ends were cut back, 0 bases at V and 1 base at J, with 10 bases in the middle. The CDR3 has 15 residues. The germline V gene has CDR1 SGHNT and CDR2 YYREEE (reference sequence). CDR3 nucleotide sequence: TGTGCCAGCAGCTTGGGGGGAGTGGGCCAAGAGACCCAGTACTTC. Translated: CASSLGGVGQETQYF.

This clone showed up just once. This same CDR3 is encoded by further DNA sequences in the sample. The chain joins TRBV28 to TRBJ1-5, with 8 bases aligning to TRBD1. J was trimmed by 4 bases and V by 3 bases; bases with no gene match: 2. Germline-derived CDR1 and CDR2 are MDHEN and SYDVKM. CDR3 size: 14 residues. The CDR3 reads CASSFTGGNQPQHF. DNA for the CDR3: TGTGCCAGCAGTTTCACAGGGGGGAATCAGCCCCAGCATTTT. Complete variable domain (other parts from reference TRBV28 and TRBJ1-5): DVKVTQSSRYLVKRTGEKVFLECVQDMDHENMFWYRQDPGLGLRLIYFSYDVKMKEKGDIPEGYSVSREKKERFSLILESASTNQTSMYLCASSFTGGNQPQHFGDGTRLSIL.

This clone was seen a handful of times. The chain has TRBV7-8 and TRBJ2-7; 9 bases are shared with TRBD1. In germline, CDR1 is SGHVS, CDR2 FQNEAQ. The CDR3 covers 18 residues. Trimming removed 4 bases from V and 2 bases from J; junction bases left unmatched: 15. The CDR3 is CASSSTGTGKSGAYEQYF. CDR3 DNA: TGTGCCAGCAGCTCGACCGGGACAGGGAAATCAGGGGCCTACGAGCAGTACTTC.

V usage is TRBV19 and J usage is TRBJ2-4; perhaps TRBD2 as D (6 bases). This CDR3 is built from 13 residues. Trimming pared 6 bases from V and 2 bases from J, leaving 8 bases between. Germline loops: CDR1 LNHDA, CDR2 SQIVND (reference sequence). In DNA, the CDR3 is TGTGCCAGTAGGGAGGGTCCCAAAAACATTCAGTACTTC. Residues: CASREGPKNIQYF.

This chain's CDR3 is CASSQPGRSSYNSPLHF. The CDR3 nucleotides read TGTGCCAGCAGCCAACCGGGTCGGAGCTCCTATAATTCACCCCTCCACTTT. The gene calls are TRBV7-2 and TRBJ1-6; D unresolved. V dropped 5 bases and J dropped 0 bases, with 14 bases sitting between them. The CDR3 spans 17 residues. CDR1 is SGHTA, CDR2 FQGNSA, per germline.